The 8 T cell receptor beta chains listed next were all sequenced from one sample in a study of cytomegalovirus exposure and HLA in healthy donors. In the PCR, 60 Vbeta and 13 Jbeta primers were used. Clones were sequenced by immunoSEQ multiplex PCR, and TCRdb holds only the in-frame ones, with some missing. This repertoire shows approximately 140,000 clones, approximately 85% found once; its top ten account for 5% to 6.5%. Input material: PBMCs. Receptors originate from a man aged 45-65 years in good health and CMV-seropositive.

This clone was seen a single time. The chain joins TRBV28 to TRBJ2-4; 8 bases line up with TRBD1. This CDR3 has 15 amino acids. Germline CDR1 reads MDHEN; CDR2 reads SYDVKM. Trimming removed 4 bases from V and 6 bases from J; junction bases left unmatched: 8. This chain's CDR3 is CASSYRGSPGNIQYF. CDR3 sequence (DNA): TGTGCCAGCAGTTACAGGGGGTCCCCTGGAAACATTCAGTACTTC.

The chain is built from TRBV6-5 and TRBJ2-2, with a possible D match to TRBD2 (6 bases). The ends were cut back, 4 bases at V and 7 bases at J, with 13 bases in the middle. Germline CDR1 and CDR2: MNHEY and SVGAGI. The CDR3 is made up of 14 amino acids. DNA of the CDR3: TGTGCCAGCAGTTTGGGCGGGAAGGGCGGGGAGCTGTTTTTT. Residues: CASSLGGKGGELFF.

CDR3 protein: CASAVRTGDSLSNQPQHF. CDR3 in DNA: TGTGCCAGCGCCGTCCGAACAGGGGACTCCCTTAGCAATCAGCCCCAGCATTTT. The chain employs TRBV27 and TRBJ1-5; 7 positions agree with TRBD1. V lost 8 bases and J lost 0; bases outside the gene matches: 16. The CDR3 consists of 18 residues. Germline CDR1 is MNHEY and CDR2 is SMNVEV (reference sequence).

V and J are TRBV6-6 and TRBJ2-7, with TRBD1 identical over 10 bases. The germline V gene has CDR1 MNHNY and CDR2 SVGAGI (reference sequence). V trimming: 5 bases; J trimming: 2 bases; junction bases outside the gene matches: 6. There are 15 residues in the CDR3. CDR3 protein: CASSEGTGVTYEQYF. The CDR3 DNA is TGTGCCAGCAGTGAGGGGACAGGGGTAACCTACGAGCAGTACTTC.

This clone appeared a few times. CDR3 in DNA: TGCAGCGTAATAGCGGGAGGGGCCTACGAGCAGTACTTC. It codes for CSVIAGGAYEQYF. V usage is TRBV29-1 and J usage is TRBJ2-7, with TRBD2 matching over 11 bases. V lost 6 bases, J lost 2 bases, and 3 bases stayed unmatched. The length of the CDR3 is 13 residues. Germline CDR1 reads SQVTM; CDR2 reads ANQGSEA.

The chain has TRBV19 and TRBJ1-3; no reliable D call. This CDR3 comprises 15 residues. Between the trimmed V and J ends, which lost 7 bases and 5 bases, there was a span of 18 bases. The germline V gene has CDR1 LNHDA and CDR2 SQIVND (reference sequence). The CDR3 here is CASTAPGSMRNTIYF. The CDR3 DNA follows: TGTGCCAGTACCGCTCCGGGATCTATGAGAAACACCATATATTTT.

The genes are TRBV18 and TRBJ2-1; 8 bases agree with TRBD2. The CDR3 runs 15 residues. Germline V gene sequence: CDR1 KGHSH, CDR2 LQKENI. V was pared by 2 bases and J by 7 bases, with 7 bases of the junction left unmatched. This CDR3 reads CASSPSSGSGNEQFF. DNA for the CDR3: TGTGCCAGCTCACCATCCAGCGGGAGTGGGAATGAGCAGTTCTTC.

The chain couples TRBV11-1 to TRBJ2-5; TRBD2 aligns across 9 bases. V shed 6 bases and J 2 bases; nucleotides not matched to a gene: 7. The germline V gene encodes CDR1 SGHAT and CDR2 FQDESV (reference sequence). The CDR3 is 15 residues long. The CDR3 DNA sequence: TGTGCCAGCAGTCACGGACTAGCGACTCAAGAGACCCAGTACTTC. Its protein product is CASSHGLATQETQYF.